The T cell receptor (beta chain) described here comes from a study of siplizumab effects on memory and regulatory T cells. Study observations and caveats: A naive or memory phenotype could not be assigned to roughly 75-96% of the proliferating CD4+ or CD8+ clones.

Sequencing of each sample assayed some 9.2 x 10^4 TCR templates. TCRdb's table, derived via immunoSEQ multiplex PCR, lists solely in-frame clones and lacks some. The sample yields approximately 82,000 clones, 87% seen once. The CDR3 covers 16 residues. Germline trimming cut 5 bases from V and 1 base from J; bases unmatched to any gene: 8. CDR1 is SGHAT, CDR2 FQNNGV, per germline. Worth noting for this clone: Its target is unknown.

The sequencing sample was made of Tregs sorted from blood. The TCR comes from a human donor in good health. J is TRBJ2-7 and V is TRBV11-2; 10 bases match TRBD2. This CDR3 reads CASSPILAGGSYEQYF. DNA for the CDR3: TGTGCCAGCAGCCCTATTTTAGCGGGAGGTTCCTACGAGCAGTACTTC.